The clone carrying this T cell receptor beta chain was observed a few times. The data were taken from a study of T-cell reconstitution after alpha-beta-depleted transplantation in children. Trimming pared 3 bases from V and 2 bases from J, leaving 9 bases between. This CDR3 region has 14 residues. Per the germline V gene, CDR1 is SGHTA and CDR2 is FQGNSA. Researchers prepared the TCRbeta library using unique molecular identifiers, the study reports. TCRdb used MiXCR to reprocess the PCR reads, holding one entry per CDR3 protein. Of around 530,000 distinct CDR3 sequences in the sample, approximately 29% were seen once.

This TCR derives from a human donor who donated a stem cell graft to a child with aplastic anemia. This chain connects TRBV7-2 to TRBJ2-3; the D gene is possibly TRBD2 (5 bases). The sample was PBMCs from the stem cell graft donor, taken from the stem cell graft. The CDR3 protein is CASSLNGITDTQYF. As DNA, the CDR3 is TGTGCCAGCAGCTTGAACGGGATCACAGATACGCAGTATTTT.